Below are 27 T cell receptor beta chains sequenced from a single sample in a study of T-cell memory formation after mild COVID-19. TCRdb passed the 5' RACE reads through MiXCR, listing each CDR3 protein once. Of about 470,000 distinct CDR3 sequences listed, 20% to 30% are singletons. Sequencing used PBMCs or a T cell subset sorted from them (not recorded which). Receptor source: an adult woman who had mild COVID-19 (a few samples of this study predate the infection). Cell type and time point are not known.

This clonotype was observed a handful of times. This rearrangement joins TRBV6-6 to TRBJ2-5, with 13 bases aligning to TRBD2. The CDR3 has 17 amino acids. Germline V CDR1 and CDR2: MNHNY, SVGAGI (reference sequence). Unmatched junction bases numbered 11, after V lost 5 bases and J lost 5 bases. In DNA form, the CDR3 reads TGTGCCAGCAGTGTACCCGGGACTAGCGGGATCGAGGAGACCCAGTACTTC. This gives the protein CASSVPGTSGIEETQYF.

This chain joins TRBV9 and TRBJ1-1; D remains unclear. V was trimmed by 3 bases and J by 1 base, leaving 13 bases between them. The germline V gene has CDR1 SGDLS and CDR2 YYNGEE. This CDR3 region has 15 residues. For the CDR3, the DNA is TGTGCCAGCAGCGCCCCGGGGAAAGAGAACACTGAAGCTTTCTTT. Amino acids: CASSAPGKENTEAFF.

This clonotype turned up a few times. The chain links TRBV12-3 or TRBV12-4 to TRBJ2-1, with D possibly matching TRBD2 (6 bases). The CDR3 is 16 residues long. V lost 10 bases to trimming and J lost 0 bases, with 19 bases between them. DNA of the CDR3: TGTGCCAAGTACCGTGTGGGAGGCCGCTCCTACAATGAGCAGTTCTTC. Protein sequence: CAKYRVGGRSYNEQFF.

This clonotype was picked up a small number of times. V gene TRBV4-3 combines with J gene TRBJ1-1; D unclear. In germline, CDR1 is LGHNA, CDR2 YSLEER. V lost 0 bases to trimming and J lost 5 bases, with 22 bases between them. The CDR3 has 18 amino acids. CDR3 loop: CASSQETGRIPVGTEAFF. CDR3 DNA sequence: TGCGCCAGCAGCCAAGAAACTGGTAGGATTCCCGTGGGAACTGAAGCTTTCTTT.

In its sample, this clonotype was seen a few times. The V and J genes are TRBV29-1 and TRBJ2-5; 11 nucleotides agree with TRBD2. Germline trimming cut 4 bases from V and 0 bases from J; bases unmatched to any gene: 4. Germline V lookup: CDR1 SQVTM, CDR2 ANQGSEA. The CDR3 sequence is 15 residues long. The CDR3: CSVGGTSGYQETQYF. The CDR3, as DNA: TGCAGCGTTGGTGGGACTAGCGGATACCAAGAGACCCAGTACTTC. Full variable domain (remainder filled in from reference TRBV29-1 and TRBJ2-5): SAVISQKPSRDICQRGTSLTIQCQVDSQVTMMFWYRQQPGQSLTLIATANQGSEATYESGFVIDKFPISRPNLTFSTLTVSNMSPEDSSIYLCSVGGTSGYQETQYFGPGTRLLVL.

The genes are TRBV29-1 and TRBJ1-1, with unresolved D. The germline V gene encodes CDR1 SQVTM and CDR2 ANQGSEA. The CDR3 loop spans 12 amino acids. The V and J ends lost 0 bases and 8 bases respectively, with 10 bases between them. The CDR3 sequence: CSVEEMVSEAFF. DNA for the CDR3: TGCAGCGTTGAAGAAATGGTAAGCGAAGCTTTCTTT.

The chain has TRBV19 and TRBJ1-1; D possibly corresponds to TRBD1 (6 bases). The ends were cut back, 4 bases at V and 5 bases at J, with 11 bases in the middle. The germline gives CDR1 LNHDA, CDR2 SQIVND (reference sequence). The CDR3 has 13 residues. The CDR3 DNA is TGTGCCAGTAGTACCTTTACAGGGACTGAAGCTTTCTTT. Encoded protein: CASSTFTGTEAFF.

Only a few counts were recorded for this clonotype. The chain recombines TRBV6-5 with TRBJ2-3, with a weak D call TRBD1 (6 bases). Germline V lookup: CDR1 MNHEY, CDR2 SVGAGI. V was cut by 5 bases and J by 6 bases, with 12 bases left in between. CDR3 length: 13 amino acids. The CDR3: CASSRGLRDTQYF. For the CDR3, the DNA is TGTGCCAGCAGTAGGGGGTTGCGGGATACGCAGTATTTT.

This clonotype came up many times. The chain joins TRBV5-5 to TRBJ2-7; D not certain. Per the germline V gene, CDR1 is SGHKS and CDR2 is YYEKEE (reference sequence). This CDR3 contains 13 residues. The ends were cut back, 3 bases at V and 5 bases at J, with 12 bases in the middle. The DNA for the CDR3 is TGTGCCAGCAGCTCTTTCCGGCAGGACGAGCAGTACTTC. Its translation is CASSSFRQDEQYF.

This clonotype was counted between two and nine times. The chain uses TRBV6-2 or TRBV6-3 and TRBJ1-5, with D tentatively TRBD1 (6 bases). This CDR3 is built from 18 residues. CDR1 is MNHEY and CDR2 is SVGEGT in the germline V gene. Trimming removed 6 bases from V and 0 bases from J, with 21 bases in between. The CDR3 spells CASSRGQGFLYSNQPQHF. The CDR3 DNA reads as TGTGCCAGCAGCCGGGGGCAGGGGTTCCTATATAGCAATCAGCCCCAGCATTTT.

This clonotype was counted a few times. The CDR3 loop reads CASSQDGVVNEQYF. CDR3 nucleotides: TGTGCCAGCAGCCAAGATGGGGTCGTGAACGAGCAGTACTTC. V is TRBV14 and J is TRBJ2-7; D uncertain. CDR1 is SGHDN, CDR2 FVKESK, per germline. The CDR3 totals 14 residues. V shed 0 bases and J shed 5 bases, with 11 bases lying between them.

The J gene is TRBJ2-1, the V gene TRBV6-4; no clear D gene. CDR3 size: 12 residues. The ends were cut back, 3 bases at V and 8 bases at J, with 8 bases in the middle. Per the germline V gene, CDR1 is MRHNA and CDR2 is SNTAGT. The chain's CDR3 is CASSEPSYEQFF. DNA of the CDR3: TGTGCCAGCAGTGAACCCTCCTATGAGCAGTTCTTC.

This sequence joins TRBV12-3 or TRBV12-4 and TRBJ2-1; 12 bases align to TRBD2. The length of the CDR3 is 18 residues. J lost 2 bases, V lost 7 bases, and 12 bases had no gene match. CDR3 in amino acids: CASTDGLAGKGTYNEQFF. As DNA, the CDR3 is TGTGCCAGCACGGACGGACTAGCGGGAAAGGGGACCTACAATGAGCAGTTCTTC.

CDR3 sequence: CASSFLWTGQSGANVLTF. The DNA for the CDR3 is TGTGCCAGCAGCTTCCTTTGGACAGGCCAATCTGGGGCCAACGTCCTGACTTTC. The V call is TRBV5-5, the J call TRBJ2-6; 7 bases map to TRBD1. The CDR3 covers 18 residues. J gave up 1 base and V 2 bases, and 9 bases lay outside the gene matches. Germline V CDR1 and CDR2: SGHKS, YYEKEE (reference sequence).

V gene TRBV12-3 or TRBV12-4 combines with J gene TRBJ1-6; 9 positions match TRBD1. The CDR3 totals 14 residues. V trimming: 5 bases; J trimming: 15 bases; junction bases outside the gene matches: 11. The CDR3 is CASSLGTGSSRLHF. DNA of the CDR3: TGTGCCAGCAGTCTAGGGACAGGGAGCTCCCGCCTCCACTTT.

The chain employs TRBV4-3 and TRBJ2-1; the match to TRBD2 covers 8 bases. The germline V gene has CDR1 LGHNA and CDR2 YSLEER. Trimming at V came to 7 bases and at J to 9 bases, leaving 14 bases not matched to a gene. This CDR3 has 15 amino acids. The CDR3 loop reads CASTPGAREGSEQFF. CDR3 bases: TGCGCCAGCACCCCCGGGGCTCGGGAGGGGTCTGAGCAGTTCTTC.

The chain combines TRBV3-1 with TRBJ2-7; tentatively, D is TRBD1 (5 bases). V lost 3 bases and J 6 bases, leaving 9 bases between the germline ends. Germline values: CDR1 LGHDT, CDR2 YNNKEL (reference sequence). This CDR3 has 12 amino acids. CDR3 DNA: TGTGCCAGCAGCCAGGGGCAGGGCGAGCAGTACTTC. The encoded protein is CASSQGQGEQYF.

This clonotype appeared a few times. V is TRBV3-1 and J is TRBJ2-1, with 7 positions matching TRBD2. CDR1 and CDR2 from the germline V gene are LGHDT and YNNKEL (reference sequence). The J segment lost 4 bases and the V segment lost 4 bases, leaving 7 bases of the junction unmatched. The CDR3 spans 15 residues. The CDR3 region is CASSPTSSPYNEQFF. DNA of the CDR3: TGTGCCAGCAGCCCGACTAGCTCCCCGTACAATGAGCAGTTCTTC.

This clonotype was seen only a few times. The rearrangement links TRBV7-9 to TRBJ2-2; D possibly matches TRBD1 or TRBD2 (5 bases each). V lost 8 bases and J lost 6, with 13 bases in between. The CDR3 is 13 amino acids. Germline-derived CDR1 and CDR2 are SEHNR and FQNEAQ (reference sequence). CDR3 residues: CASRGAGSGELFF. CDR3 in DNA: TGTGCCAGCCGAGGGGCCGGGTCCGGGGAGCTGTTTTTT.

Points on this clonotype: Mismatch with germline at one junction end may stem from a read error. The rearrangement links TRBV2 to TRBJ2-7; 7 nucleotides line up with TRBD2. Germline CDR1 is SNHLY and CDR2 is FYNNEI. The CDR3 covers 12 residues. In DNA, the CDR3 is TGTGCCAGTTGTCCCAACCCGGGACTACAGAGCTTC. This gives the protein CASCPNPGLQSF.

The rearrangement uses TRBV15 and TRBJ2-3; weak D call: TRBD2 (6 bases). This CDR3 spans 13 amino acids. With 5 bases removed from V and 2 bases from J, the gap between germline ends came to 8 bases. Germline CDR1 is LNHNV and CDR2 is YYDKDF (reference sequence). The chain's CDR3 is CATSGGATDTQYF. The CDR3 nucleotides read TGTGCCACCAGCGGAGGGGCCACAGATACGCAGTATTTT.

Within the sample, this clonotype is medium-sized. The V call is TRBV5-1, the J call TRBJ2-6; D gene ambiguous. Germline V gene lookup returns CDR1 SGHRS and CDR2 YFSETQ. Trimming pared 5 bases from V and 1 base from J, leaving 16 bases between. There are 17 residues in the CDR3. The CDR3 bases are TGCGCCAGCAGTTTCCCGACCCAGCTATCTGGGGCCAACGTCCTGACTTTC. This translates into CASSFPTQLSGANVLTF.

Only a few counts were recorded for this clonotype. The chain links TRBV5-1 to TRBJ2-7, with TRBD1 as a possible D gene (6 bases). Trimming shortened V by 2 bases and J by 0 bases, and 15 bases separated the two germline ends. This CDR3 has 16 amino acids. CDR1 SGHRS and CDR2 YFSETQ come from the germline V gene. CDR3 bases: TGCGCCAGCAGCTTTCCCCGGACAGAGAGCTCCTACGAGCAGTACTTC. Translation: CASSFPRTESSYEQYF.

In this sample, this clonotype turned up a few times. The rearrangement uses TRBV7-9 and TRBJ2-7; D gene ambiguous. The CDR3 extends over 14 amino acids. Germline CDR1 and CDR2: SEHNR and FQNEAQ (reference sequence). Trimming left V 5 bases short and J 3 bases short, with 14 bases between. CDR3 amino acids: CASSGPTGHYEQYF. CDR3 in DNA: TGTGCCAGCAGCGGACCGACGGGCCACTACGAGCAGTACTTC. The whole variable domain, remainder taken from reference TRBV7-9 and TRBJ2-7, is DTGVSQNPRHKITKRGQNVTFRCDPISEHNRLYWYRQTLGQGPEFLTYFQNEAQLEKSRLLSDRFSAERPKGSFSTLEIQRTEQGDSAMYLCASSGPTGHYEQYFGPGTRLTVT.

This clonotype has a handful of counts. The chain combines TRBV18 with TRBJ2-3; TRBD2 matches 9 bases. The V gene's germline CDR1 is KGHSH and CDR2 LQKENI. J gave up 6 bases and V 6 bases, and 7 bases lay outside the gene matches. CDR3 size: 14 residues. CDR3 coding DNA: TGTGCCAGCTCCGGGACTAGCTCCGCTGATACGCAGTATTTT. Translating it yields CASSGTSSADTQYF.

This clonotype was recorded a few times. The V and J genes are TRBV9 and TRBJ2-1, with D perhaps matching TRBD1 or TRBD2 (6 bases each). Germline V gene lookup returns CDR1 SGDLS and CDR2 YYNGEE. The V and J ends lost 4 bases and 4 bases respectively, with 15 bases between them. The CDR3 covers 15 residues. The chain's CDR3 is CASSKGGNPYNEQFF. The CDR3 DNA reads as TGTGCCAGCAGCAAAGGGGGGAACCCATACAATGAGCAGTTCTTC.

This clonotype turned up a few times. The rearrangement uses TRBV29-1 and TRBJ1-3; D gene uncertain. Trimming shortened V by 7 bases and J by 6 bases, and 10 bases separated the two germline ends. CDR3 length: 11 amino acids. The germline V gene encodes CDR1 SQVTM and CDR2 ANQGSEA. The CDR3 spells CSGRLQNTIYF. In DNA form, the CDR3 reads TGCAGCGGAAGGTTGCAAAACACCATATATTTT.